The 8 T cell receptor beta chains in this list originate from one sample, sequenced in a study of blood T cell repertoires in COVID-19. Libraries were prepared by immunoSEQ multiplex PCR; TCRdb keeps only in-frame clonotypes and omits some of them. The sample comprises some 170,000 clones, roughly 88% of which are singletons, and 15% rests with the top ten. The specimen sequenced was PBMCs or T cells enriched from blood (not recorded which). The receptors stem from a middle-aged man who had recovered from COVID-19.

The chain recombines TRBV11-2 with TRBJ1-2; 8 bases align to TRBD1. This CDR3 is 12 amino acids long. With V trimmed by 5 bases and J by 4 bases, 0 bases remained unmatched. The V gene's germline CDR1 is SGHAT and CDR2 FQNNGV. The CDR3 reads CASSGQGYGYTF. The DNA for the CDR3 is TGTGCCAGCAGCGGACAGGGCTATGGCTACACCTTC.

This chain links TRBV5-1 with TRBJ1-1, with a tentative D call TRBD1 (5 bases). Germline CDR1 reads SGHRS; CDR2 reads YFSETQ. The CDR3 length is 13 residues. V lost 7 bases and J 4 bases, leaving 14 bases between the germline ends. CDR3 sequence (DNA): TGCGCCAGCGGCCAATCAGGGTTCACTGAAGCTTTCTTT. Translation: CASGQSGFTEAFF.

This chain uses TRBV27 with TRBJ1-2; TRBD1 agrees at 9 bases. Germline CDR1 is MNHEY and CDR2 is SMNVEV (reference sequence). The CDR3 sequence is 16 residues long. After removal of 8 bases from V and 4 bases from J, the junction contained 14 bases not matched to a gene. The CDR3 sequence is CASRPWTGEPSYGYTF. The CDR3 DNA is TGTGCCAGCCGTCCATGGACAGGGGAGCCCTCCTATGGCTACACCTTC.

This clone was counted a single time. This rearrangement joins TRBV6-5 to TRBJ1-2, with 7 bases aligning to TRBD1. The CDR3 contains 14 residues. With 0 bases clipped from V and 4 bases from J, the junction kept 2 bases outside the gene matches. Germline CDR1 and CDR2: MNHEY and SVGAGI. This chain's CDR3 is CASSYSQGGYGYTF. The DNA for the CDR3 is TGTGCCAGCAGTTACTCGCAGGGGGGCTATGGCTACACCTTC.

The chain uses TRBV10-1 and TRBJ2-7, with TRBD1 matching 8 bases. Per the germline V gene, CDR1 is WNHNN and CDR2 is SYGVQD (reference sequence). The CDR3 length is 15 residues. Unmatched junction bases numbered 10, after V lost 6 bases and J lost 3 bases. CDR3: CASSEGTGRNYEQYF. The CDR3 DNA reads as TGCGCCAGCAGCGAAGGGACAGGCCGTAACTACGAGCAGTACTTC.

This clone was seen more than once but under ten times. The chain employs TRBV30 and TRBJ1-4; D might be TRBD1 (5 bases). CDR1 and CDR2 from the germline V gene are GTSNPN and SVGIG (reference sequence). V dropped 0 bases and J dropped 8 bases, with 13 bases sitting between them. CDR3 length: 14 residues. The CDR3 here is CAWSVGGRREKLFF. The CDR3 DNA follows: TGTGCCTGGAGTGTTGGGGGGAGGAGGGAAAAACTGTTTTTT.

The CDR3 DNA is TGTGCCAGCAGCTACGCTAGTGACGCGCAGTATTTT. Protein product: CASSYASDAQYF. V gene TRBV11-3 combines with J gene TRBJ2-3; no clear D gene. Deletions cut 4 bases from V and 10 bases from J, with 12 bases between. CDR1 SGHNT and CDR2 YENEEA come from the germline V gene. The CDR3 length is 12 residues.

The CDR3 nucleotides are TGTGCCAGCAGCCCTCAAGCATCCTCTGGGGCCAACGTCCTGACTTTC. It is translated as CASSPQASSGANVLTF. The chain has TRBV11-3 and TRBJ2-6; D gene unclear. The V gene lost 5 bases and the J gene lost 0 bases, with 11 bases spanning the gap. The CDR3 runs to 16 residues. Germline V gene data show CDR1 as SGHNT and CDR2 as YENEEA.